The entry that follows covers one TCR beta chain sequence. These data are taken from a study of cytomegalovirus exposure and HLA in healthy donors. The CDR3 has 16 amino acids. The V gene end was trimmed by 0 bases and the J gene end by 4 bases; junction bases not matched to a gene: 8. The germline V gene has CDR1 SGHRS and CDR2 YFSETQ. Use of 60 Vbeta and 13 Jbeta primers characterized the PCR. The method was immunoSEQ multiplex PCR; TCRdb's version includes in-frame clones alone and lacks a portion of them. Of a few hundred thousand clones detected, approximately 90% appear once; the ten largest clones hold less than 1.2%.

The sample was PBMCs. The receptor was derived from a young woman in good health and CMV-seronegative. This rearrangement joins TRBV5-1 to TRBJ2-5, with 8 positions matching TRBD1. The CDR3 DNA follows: TGCGCCAGCAGCTTGGGGTATGGGCAGGGGGCAGAGACCCAGTACTTC. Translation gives CASSLGYGQGAETQYF.